The rows below give T cell receptor beta chains drawn from one sample of a study of control samples from healthy donors and cancer patients. Measured with immunoSEQ multiplex PCR; TCRdb has only the in-frame clones, and not every one. The repertoire holds about 130,000 clones, about 90% seen once, with around 2.1% in the top ten. Sequenced material: blood. These TCRs come from a woman in her forties or fifties in good health. The CDR3 runs from the conserved cysteine through the conserved F or W. The D gene is left open where the match is weak.

j_call | v_call | d_call | cdr3_aa
TRBJ2-7 | TRBV5-4 | TRBD2 | CASSRLADSYEQYF
TRBJ2-5 | TRBV6-5 | TRBD1 | CASGWDRLETQYF
TRBJ2-3 | TRBV19 | . | CASSMGTDTQYF
TRBJ2-1 | TRBV27 | . | CASSLYRYNEQFF
TRBJ1-1 | TRBV5-1 | . | CASTPGARGGTEAFF
TRBJ2-7 | TRBV5-4 | TRBD1 | CASSFAGTETYEQYF
TRBJ1-1 | TRBV5-6 | . | CASSRQEMNTEAFF
TRBJ2-5 | TRBV11-3 | TRBD2 | CASSPGLGQTQYF
TRBJ2-1 | TRBV13 | . | CASSSAGRHEQFF
TRBJ2-7 | TRBV10-3 | TRBD1 | CAISDPGQGTYEQYF
TRBJ2-2 | TRBV14 | . | CAWGVGPNTGELFF
TRBJ1-3 | TRBV7-2 | . | CASSLVRSYGNTIYF
TRBJ1-5 | TRBV5-6 | . | CASSSEGGRSNQPQHF
TRBJ1-3 | TRBV2 | . | CASSLRSPAVASGNTIYF